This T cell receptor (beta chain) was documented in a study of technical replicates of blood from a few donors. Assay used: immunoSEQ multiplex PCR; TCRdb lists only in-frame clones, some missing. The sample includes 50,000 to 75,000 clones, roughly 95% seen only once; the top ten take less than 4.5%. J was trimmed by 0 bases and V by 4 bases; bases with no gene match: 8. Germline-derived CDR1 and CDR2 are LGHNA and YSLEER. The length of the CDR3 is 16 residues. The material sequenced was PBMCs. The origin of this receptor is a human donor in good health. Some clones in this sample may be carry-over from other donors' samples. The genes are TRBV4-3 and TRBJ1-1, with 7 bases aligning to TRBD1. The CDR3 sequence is CASSLITGVMNTEAFF. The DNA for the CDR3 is TGCGCCAGCAGCCTGATTACAGGGGTAATGAACACTGAAGCTTTCTTT.